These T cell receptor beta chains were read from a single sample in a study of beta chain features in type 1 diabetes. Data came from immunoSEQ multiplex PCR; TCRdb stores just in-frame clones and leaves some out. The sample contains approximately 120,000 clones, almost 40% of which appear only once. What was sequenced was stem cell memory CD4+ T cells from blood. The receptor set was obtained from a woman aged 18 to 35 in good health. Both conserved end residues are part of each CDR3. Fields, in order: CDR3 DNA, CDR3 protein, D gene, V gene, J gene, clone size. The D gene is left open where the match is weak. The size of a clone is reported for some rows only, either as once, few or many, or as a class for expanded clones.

CDR3 DNA: TGCAGCGTTGAGCAGATAGCCTATGGCTACACCTTC
CDR3 protein: CSVEQIAYGYTF
D gene: NA
V gene: TRBV29-1
J gene: TRBJ1-2
clone size: few

CDR3 DNA: TGTGCCAGCAGCTTAGTCAGGGACTCCTACGAGCAGTACTTC
CDR3 protein: CASSLVRDSYEQYF
D gene: NA
V gene: TRBV7-2
J gene: TRBJ2-7
clone size: NA

CDR3 DNA: TGTGCTAGTGGTTCAGGGGCAGGGGGCTCTTGGGCAGATACGCAGTATTTT
CDR3 protein: CASGSGAGGSWADTQYF
D gene: TRBD1
V gene: TRBV12-5
J gene: TRBJ2-3
clone size: NA

CDR3 DNA: TGTGCCAGCAGTTTACCTTTCAGGTGGGAGCAGTACTTC
CDR3 protein: CASSLPFRWEQYF
D gene: NA
V gene: TRBV28
J gene: TRBJ2-7
clone size: few

CDR3 DNA: TGTGCCAGCAGCCCTACGGGGATTAGGTACCCTGGAAATGAGCAGTTCTTC
CDR3 protein: CASSPTGIRYPGNEQFF
D gene: NA
V gene: TRBV7-8
J gene: TRBJ2-1
clone size: NA

CDR3 DNA: TGTGCCAGCAGCGCGCCGCTAGCGGGAGCAGGTAATGAGCAGTTCTTC
CDR3 protein: CASSAPLAGAGNEQFF
D gene: TRBD2
V gene: TRBV4-2
J gene: TRBJ2-1
clone size: NA

CDR3 DNA: TGTGCCAGCAGTGAAATCTCGAGCAATGAGCAGTTCTTC
CDR3 protein: CASSEISSNEQFF
D gene: NA
V gene: TRBV2
J gene: TRBJ2-1
clone size: few

CDR3 DNA: TGTGCCAGCACGGGACTAGCGGGGGGATTCGATGAGCAGTTCTTC
CDR3 protein: CASTGLAGGFDEQFF
D gene: TRBD2
V gene: TRBV7-2
J gene: TRBJ2-1
clone size: few

CDR3 DNA: TGTGCCAGCAGCGCAGGCTATTCACAGGGGACTCAAGAGACCCAGTACTTC
CDR3 protein: CASSAGYSQGTQETQYF
D gene: NA
V gene: TRBV11-1
J gene: TRBJ2-5
clone size: NA

CDR3 DNA: TGTGCCACCAGCAGAGTACCGGGCAATCAGCCCCAGCATTTT
CDR3 protein: CATSRVPGNQPQHF
D gene: NA
V gene: TRBV15
J gene: TRBJ1-5
clone size: NA

CDR3 DNA: TGTGCCAGCAGCCCCCCGCGGCCCGCAGATACGCAGTATTTT
CDR3 protein: CASSPPRPADTQYF
D gene: NA
V gene: TRBV5-4
J gene: TRBJ2-3
clone size: NA

CDR3 DNA: TGTGCCAGCAGCTTAGTGGGCCCGGGGTACGAGCAGTACTTC
CDR3 protein: CASSLVGPGYEQYF
D gene: NA
V gene: TRBV7-2
J gene: TRBJ2-7
clone size: few

CDR3 DNA: TGTGCCAGCGAGTCTAGCGGGAGGGCCGGTGAGCAGTACTTC
CDR3 protein: CASESSGRAGEQYF
D gene: TRBD2
V gene: TRBV7-9
J gene: TRBJ2-7
clone size: NA

CDR3 DNA: TGCAGCGTTGCCCCAAGAGCGGGAAGGAACATTCAGTACTTC
CDR3 protein: CSVAPRAGRNIQYF
D gene: TRBD2
V gene: TRBV29-1
J gene: TRBJ2-4
clone size: few

CDR3 DNA: TGTGCCAGCAGCGGATCTAGCCTCTTATCCTACGAGCAGTACTTC
CDR3 protein: CASSGSSLLSYEQYF
D gene: NA
V gene: TRBV9
J gene: TRBJ2-7
clone size: NA

CDR3 DNA: TGTGCCAGCAGCCAAGGACAGGGCTACACCGGGGAGCTGTTTTTT
CDR3 protein: CASSQGQGYTGELFF
D gene: TRBD1
V gene: TRBV7-9
J gene: TRBJ2-2
clone size: NA

CDR3 DNA: TGTGCCAGCAGCTTAAGTGGCCCTCTAGGCTATGGCTACACCTTC
CDR3 protein: CASSLSGPLGYGYTF
D gene: NA
V gene: TRBV7-2
J gene: TRBJ1-2
clone size: NA

CDR3 DNA: TGTGCCAGCAGCACTAGGGACAGAATGAACACTGAAGCTTTCTTT
CDR3 protein: CASSTRDRMNTEAFF
D gene: TRBD1
V gene: TRBV27
J gene: TRBJ1-1
clone size: NA

CDR3 DNA: TGTGCCAGCAGTTGGGTGAACAGGTACAATGAGCAGTTCTTC
CDR3 protein: CASSWVNRYNEQFF
D gene: NA
V gene: TRBV25-1
J gene: TRBJ2-1
clone size: NA

CDR3 DNA: TGTGCCAGCTCAGTTGCGGTCCAAGAGACCCAGTACTTC
CDR3 protein: CASSVAVQETQYF
D gene: NA
V gene: TRBV18
J gene: TRBJ2-5
clone size: few

CDR3 DNA: TGTGCCAGCAGCCGATTCTCCGGCGGTACCTCGTGGGAGCAGTACTTC
CDR3 protein: CASSRFSGGTSWEQYF
D gene: NA
V gene: TRBV28
J gene: TRBJ2-5
clone size: NA

CDR3 DNA: TGTGCCAGCAGCCTCAGGGGGCCCGACACTGAAGCTTTCTTT
CDR3 protein: CASSLRGPDTEAFF
D gene: TRBD1
V gene: TRBV28
J gene: TRBJ1-1
clone size: NA

CDR3 DNA: TGTGCCAGCAGCCCCCGGACTGAAGCTTTCTTT
CDR3 protein: CASSPRTEAFF
D gene: NA
V gene: TRBV11-2
J gene: TRBJ1-1
clone size: NA

CDR3 DNA: TGTGCCAGCAGCGGCAGGTACACCGGGGAGCTGTTTTTT
CDR3 protein: CASSGRYTGELFF
D gene: NA
V gene: TRBV11-2
J gene: TRBJ2-2
clone size: few

CDR3 DNA: TGTGCCACCAGCAGAGGCCTAGGGACACGGGGATCCTACGAGCAGTACTTC
CDR3 protein: CATSRGLGTRGSYEQYF
D gene: NA
V gene: TRBV15
J gene: TRBJ2-7
clone size: NA

CDR3 DNA: TGCAGCGTCACCACACAGGGGCCGTGGGGCTATGGCTACACCTTC
CDR3 protein: CSVTTQGPWGYGYTF
D gene: TRBD1
V gene: TRBV29-1
J gene: TRBJ1-2
clone size: few

CDR3 DNA: TGTGCCAGCAGCGCGACAGGGTCTGGAAACACCATATATTTT
CDR3 protein: CASSATGSGNTIYF
D gene: TRBD1
V gene: TRBV9
J gene: TRBJ1-3
clone size: NA

CDR3 DNA: TGCGCCAGCAAAACGGGGAACACTGAAGCTTTCTTT
CDR3 protein: CASKTGNTEAFF
D gene: NA
V gene: TRBV5-1
J gene: TRBJ1-1
clone size: NA

CDR3 DNA: TGTGCCTGGAGTGGCGGGGCGGGAGGACTGCTCTTC
CDR3 protein: CAWSGGAGGLLF
D gene: TRBD2
V gene: TRBV30
J gene: TRBJ2-1
clone size: NA

CDR3 DNA: TGTGCCAGCAGCTTCCAGACAGGGGGCTTGGACATTCAGTACTTC
CDR3 protein: CASSFQTGGLDIQYF
D gene: TRBD1
V gene: TRBV7-2
J gene: TRBJ2-4
clone size: NA

CDR3 DNA: TGTGCCAGCAGCCCAAACAGGCTGAACACTGAAGCTTTCTTT
CDR3 protein: CASSPNRLNTEAFF
D gene: NA
V gene: TRBV7-2
J gene: TRBJ1-1
clone size: NA

CDR3 DNA: TGTGCCAGCAGCTTAACGGGACAAGAAGGTCAGCCCCAGCATTTT
CDR3 protein: CASSLTGQEGQPQHF
D gene: NA
V gene: TRBV7-9
J gene: TRBJ1-5
clone size: NA

CDR3 DNA: TGTGCCAGCTCACCCGAGGGGGCCTATGGCTACACCTTC
CDR3 protein: CASSPEGAYGYTF
D gene: TRBD1
V gene: TRBV18
J gene: TRBJ1-2
clone size: NA

CDR3 DNA: TGTGCCAGCAGCTCGGGACTAGCGGTAGGGGAGCAGTACTTC
CDR3 protein: CASSSGLAVGEQYF
D gene: TRBD2
V gene: TRBV7-2
J gene: TRBJ2-7
clone size: NA

CDR3 DNA: TGTGCCAGCAGCATGACAGGGGATACGCAGTATTTT
CDR3 protein: CASSMTGDTQYF
D gene: TRBD1
V gene: TRBV6-5
J gene: TRBJ2-3
clone size: NA

CDR3 DNA: TGTGCTAGTGGTCCCTCGGGACAGGGGTTTAACGAGCAGTACTTC
CDR3 protein: CASGPSGQGFNEQYF
D gene: TRBD1
V gene: TRBV12-5
J gene: TRBJ2-7
clone size: few

CDR3 DNA: TGCGCCAGCAGCCAATGGGGGGACTACAGAGTCGGGGAGCTGTTTTTT
CDR3 protein: CASSQWGDYRVGELFF
D gene: TRBD2
V gene: TRBV4-1
J gene: TRBJ2-2
clone size: NA